The 26 T cell receptor beta chains below come from one sample, sequenced in a study of shared clonotypes between healthy human individuals. Using immunoSEQ multiplex PCR, the repertoire was profiled, and TCRdb retains in-frame clones only, with some absent. There are about 710,000 clones in the sample; around four fifths occur only once, and around 2% lies in the top ten. The sample was memory CD4+ T cells sorted from blood. Stated subset: CD45RA-negative fraction. These receptor sequences come from a woman in her 30s in good health.

This clone was counted at least ten times. V is TRBV28 and J is TRBJ2-7, with D unresolved. Germline CDR1 MDHEN, CDR2 SYDVKM. Trimming cost V 8 bases and J 1 base, with 12 bases left between them. The CDR3 consists of 13 residues. In DNA form, the CDR3 reads TGTGCCAGCGTTAGTTGGCCTTCCTACGAGCAGTACTTC. Translation: CASVSWPSYEQYF.

The rearrangement links TRBV2 to TRBJ1-2, with D possibly TRBD1 on 5 matching bases. From germline, CDR1 is SNHLY and CDR2 FYNNEI. This CDR3 spans 15 amino acids. V dropped 6 bases and J dropped 3 bases, with 17 bases sitting between them. The CDR3 DNA reads as TGTGCCAGCAGGAAGGAGGGGAGCGGATACTATGGCTACACCTTC. It translates to CASRKEGSGYYGYTF.

This clone was seen once. This rearrangement joins TRBV30 to TRBJ2-7; 8 nucleotides agree with TRBD1. This CDR3 spans 18 amino acids. CDR1 is GTSNPN, CDR2 SVGIG, per germline (reference sequence). J gave up 1 base and V 0 bases, and 14 bases lay outside the gene matches. The CDR3 sequence is CAWSVRRQGANPSYEQYF. For the CDR3, the DNA is TGTGCCTGGAGTGTACGGAGGCAGGGGGCGAATCCTTCCTACGAGCAGTACTTC.

This clone has more than one count but fewer than ten. The chain joins TRBV28 to TRBJ1-5, with 12 bases lining up with TRBD1. Germline V CDR1 and CDR2: MDHEN, SYDVKM. The CDR3 spans 18 residues. V was clipped by 5 bases and J by 0 bases; unmatched bases: 8. The CDR3 reads CASSPGQGAPYSNQPQHF. The CDR3 DNA reads TGTGCCAGCAGTCCGGGACAGGGGGCCCCTTATAGCAATCAGCCCCAGCATTTT.

The V gene is TRBV2, the J gene TRBJ1-1; no firm D call. V was clipped by 3 bases and J by 1 base, with 9 bases between them. This CDR3 contains 14 residues. Germline CDR1 reads SNHLY; CDR2 reads FYNNEI. CDR3 bases: TGTGCCAGCAGTGACATAGCGGGGAACACTGAAGCTTTCTTT. Protein sequence: CASSDIAGNTEAFF.

This rearrangement joins TRBV6-1 to TRBJ2-5; D is unresolved. Germline V gene sequence: CDR1 MNHNS, CDR2 SASEGT. Between the trimmed V and J ends, which lost 2 bases and 7 bases, there was a span of 14 bases. This CDR3 spans 14 amino acids. CDR3 amino acids: CASSEWLPAGTQYF. The DNA of the CDR3 is TGTGCCAGCAGTGAATGGTTACCAGCTGGGACCCAGTACTTC.

This clone showed up just once. Just one base apart from a much larger clone, this may be a read error. In the same sample, other DNA sequences code for this CDR3. The gene calls are TRBV27 and TRBJ2-1; D is unresolved. The CDR3 is 18 amino acids. Trimming cost V 4 bases and J 4 bases, with 23 bases left between them. Per germline, CDR1 MNHEY and CDR2 SMNVEV (reference sequence). In nucleotides, the CDR3 is TGTGCCAGCAGTTGGTCAGCACCTTCCGTTGGCTGGTACAATGAGCAGTTCTTC. This encodes CASSWSAPSVGWYNEQFF.

This clone was picked up a small number of times. The chain joins TRBV28 to TRBJ1-3; the D gene is possibly TRBD1 (6 bases). The length of the CDR3 is 17 residues. Trimming took off 6 bases at V and 2 bases at J, with 20 bases between the two ends. Germline CDR1 is MDHEN and CDR2 is SYDVKM. CDR3 bases: TGTGCCAGCAGAAAATACGGACAGATAATAACTGGAAACACCATATATTTT. It translates to CASRKYGQIITGNTIYF.

This chain uses TRBV4-2 with TRBJ1-4, with a weak D call TRBD1 (5 bases). The CDR3 covers 16 residues. Germline lookup yields CDR1 LGHNA and CDR2 YNFKEQ. Between the trimmed V and J ends, which lost 4 bases and 7 bases, there was a span of 19 bases. The CDR3 reads CASSPPIVRGPEKLFF. The CDR3 DNA reads TGTGCCAGCAGCCCCCCAATCGTACGGGGCCCTGAAAAACTGTTTTTT.

The rearrangement links TRBV7-9 to TRBJ2-3; 11 nucleotides match TRBD2. Germline CDR1 SEHNR, CDR2 FQNEAQ (reference sequence). J was trimmed by 0 bases and V by 3 bases; bases with no gene match: 5. The CDR3 totals 17 residues. The CDR3 region is CASSFLAGGPSTDTQYF. CDR3 DNA sequence: TGTGCCAGCAGCTTTTTAGCGGGAGGGCCAAGCACAGATACGCAGTATTTT.

The V gene is TRBV28, the J gene TRBJ2-5; 7 bases map to TRBD1. Germline V gene data show CDR1 as MDHEN and CDR2 as SYDVKM. This CDR3 has 16 residues. The ends lost 3 bases at V and 3 bases at J; junction bases unmatched: 10. The CDR3 nucleotides read TGTGCCAGCAGTTTCCCGGGACAGCTAAAAAAAGAGACCCAGTACTTC. Its translation is CASSFPGQLKKETQYF.

V and J are TRBV10-3 and TRBJ2-3, with D maybe TRBD2 (5 bases). V dropped 4 bases and J dropped 4 bases, with 12 bases sitting between them. The CDR3 sequence is 14 residues long. The germline gives CDR1 ENHRY, CDR2 SYGVKD. The chain's CDR3 is CAISGSGMADTQYF. The CDR3 DNA reads as TGTGCCATCAGTGGGTCGGGAATGGCAGATACGCAGTATTTT.

The rearrangement uses TRBV28 and TRBJ2-7, with 8 bases lining up with TRBD2. The length of the CDR3 is 13 residues. Germline V gene data show CDR1 as MDHEN and CDR2 as SYDVKM. Trimming took 11 bases from V and 5 from J; bases not matched to a gene: 11. The CDR3 region is CAGSSGRVDEQYF. For the CDR3, the DNA is TGTGCCGGTTCTAGCGGGCGGGTCGACGAGCAGTACTTC.

The chain links TRBV2 to TRBJ1-2; the D gene is possibly TRBD1 (6 bases). This CDR3 comprises 16 residues. Germline V gene lookup returns CDR1 SNHLY and CDR2 FYNNEI. The ends were cut back, 6 bases at V and 0 bases at J, with 17 bases in the middle. CDR3 sequence reads: CASSRVQGGTNYGYTF. The CDR3 DNA reads TGTGCCAGCAGCAGGGTACAGGGTGGGACTAACTATGGCTACACCTTC.

This sequence joins TRBV6-1 and TRBJ2-6, with 7 bases matching TRBD1. Trimming cost V 1 base and J 5 bases; bases outside gene matches: 11. In germline, CDR1 is MNHNS, CDR2 SASEGT. This CDR3 has 18 amino acids. The CDR3 nucleotides read TGTGCCAGCAGTGAAGATCGGGACAGTGCCTTCTGGGCCAACGTCCTGACTTTC. Its protein is CASSEDRDSAFWANVLTF.

The chain employs TRBV5-1 and TRBJ2-7, with a tentative D call TRBD2 (5 bases). With 5 bases removed from V and 7 bases from J, the gap between germline ends came to 13 bases. The CDR3 has 12 amino acids. Germline values: CDR1 SGHRS, CDR2 YFSETQ. CDR3 protein: CASRGSVQEQYF. The CDR3 coding sequence is TGCGCCAGCAGGGGTAGCGTCCAAGAGCAGTACTTC.

The chain carries TRBV28 and TRBJ1-5; D unresolved. CDR1 is MDHEN and CDR2 is SYDVKM in the germline V gene. V lost 8 bases, J lost 3 bases, and 8 bases lay in between. The CDR3 extends over 12 amino acids. The CDR3 loop is CASEFNNQPQHF. DNA for the CDR3: TGTGCCAGCGAGTTTAACAATCAGCCCCAGCATTTT.

This clone was counted only a few times. The rearrangement joins TRBV10-3 to TRBJ1-4; TRBD1 agrees at 9 bases. The CDR3 is made up of 14 amino acids. Unmatched junction bases numbered 5, after V lost 6 bases and J lost 6 bases. CDR1 and CDR2 from the germline V gene are ENHRY and SYGVKD. CDR3 nucleotides: TGTGCCATCAGCCCGGGACAGGGCGATGAAAAACTGTTTTTT. This codes for CAISPGQGDEKLFF.

This clone was detected only once. The chain carries TRBV23-1 and TRBJ2-1; D remains ambiguous. TRBV23-1 is an ORF, with its function uncertain. Trimming took 2 bases from V and 8 from J, leaving 4 bases between them. The CDR3 runs to 11 residues. CDR3 residues: CASSQRDEQFF. DNA of the CDR3: TGCGCCAGCAGTCAACGGGATGAGCAGTTCTTC.

This clone has only one observation. The chain carries TRBV7-9 and TRBJ2-7; 7 bases are shared with TRBD1. There are 16 residues in the CDR3. CDR1 and CDR2 from the germline V gene are SEHNR and FQNEAQ (reference sequence). V lost 5 bases and J lost 1; bases outside the gene matches: 11. CDR3 residues: CASSDRRDRESYEQYF. The CDR3 coding sequence is TGTGCCAGCAGCGACCGCCGGGACAGAGAATCCTACGAGCAGTACTTC.

This chain connects TRBV29-1 to TRBJ2-1; 9 bases align to TRBD2. The CDR3 totals 16 residues. Germline V gene lookup returns CDR1 SQVTM and CDR2 ANQGSEA. Trimming took 4 bases from V and 7 from J; bases not matched to a gene: 14. The CDR3 sequence: CSVGRIAGVGQNEQFF. The DNA for the CDR3 is TGCAGCGTTGGCCGTATAGCGGGGGTGGGTCAGAATGAGCAGTTCTTC.

In its sample, this clone was seen once. J is TRBJ2-7 and V is TRBV28; 10 positions agree with TRBD2. V lost 1 base to trimming and J lost 3 bases; unmatched junction nucleotides: 6. Germline lookup yields CDR1 MDHEN and CDR2 SYDVKM. The CDR3 covers 16 residues. For the CDR3, the DNA is TGTGCCAGCAGTTTATTAGCTAGCGGGAGTATCTACGAGCAGTACTTC. Translation gives CASSLLASGSIYEQYF.

The chain is built from TRBV5-1 and TRBJ2-5, with D possibly matching TRBD1 (6 bases). This CDR3 region has 15 residues. Germline lookup yields CDR1 SGHRS and CDR2 YFSETQ. V gave up 0 bases and J gave up 3 bases, with 12 bases separating them. This CDR3 is CASSLGGQTKETQYF. CDR3 DNA sequence: TGCGCCAGCAGCTTGGGAGGACAGACGAAAGAGACCCAGTACTTC.

This chain joins TRBV7-8 and TRBJ1-4; D may be TRBD1 (6 bases). V was cut by 5 bases and J by 5 bases, with 12 bases left in between. The CDR3 totals 14 residues. Per germline, CDR1 SGHVS and CDR2 FQNEAQ. The CDR3 DNA is TGTGCCAGCAGCACGACAGGTCCGAATGAAAAACTGTTTTTT. Translating it yields CASSTTGPNEKLFF.

This sequence joins TRBV7-9 and TRBJ2-5; 15 nucleotides line up with TRBD2. CDR1 and CDR2 (germline): SEHNR, FQNEAQ (reference sequence). CDR3 length: 19 residues. V lost 2 bases, J lost 2 bases, and 9 bases stayed unmatched. The CDR3 nucleotides are TGTGCCAGCAGCTTAAGGTTGGGACTAGCGGGAGGCAATCAAGAGACCCAGTACTTC. Translation gives CASSLRLGLAGGNQETQYF.

CDR3 sequence: CASSGGPMNTEAFF. The CDR3 DNA is TGTGCCAGCAGCGGGGGGCCGATGAACACTGAAGCTTTCTTT. The chain uses TRBV5-6 and TRBJ1-1; the D gene is possibly TRBD1 (6 bases). Between the trimmed V and J ends, which lost 4 bases and 0 bases, there was a span of 10 bases. From germline, CDR1 is SGHDT and CDR2 YYEEEE. The CDR3 length is 14 residues.